This is a list of T cell receptor beta chains from one sample in a study of shared T cell receptors in the human thymus. TCRdb keeps only in-frame clones here, not all; method: immunoSEQ multiplex PCR. The sample has hundreds of thousands of clones; 88% are singletons. This sample also belongs to another study, concerning human thymus T cells.

Sequenced material: thymocytes. These receptors came from a boy under two years old with a congenital heart defect. Each CDR3 is given with its conserved first and last residue. D genes are given only for firm matches. Clone size is not always given. Where it is, it says once, few, many or a class for expanded clones.

CDR3nt | CDR3aa | j_gene | v_gene | abundance | d_gene
TGCGCCAGCAGCCAAGAGGACAGCTACCAAGAGACCCAGTACTTC | CASSQEDSYQETQYF | TRBJ2-5 | TRBV4-3 | - | -
TGTGCCAGCAGCTGGGGAGGGAGCCACACCGTCTACGAGCAGTACTTC | CASSWGGSHTVYEQYF | TRBJ2-7 | TRBV11-2 | - | TRBD2
TGTGCCAGCAGCAATCCAGGTAACGATGAGCAGTTCTTC | CASSNPGNDEQFF | TRBJ2-1 | TRBV11-3 | - | -
TGCGCCAGCAGCCAAGATAGGGAGGCTAGCGGGAGCTCGGTGTCCGATACGCAGTATTTT | CASSQDREASGSSVSDTQYF | TRBJ2-3 | TRBV4-3 | - | TRBD2
TGTGCCAGCAGCTCGGCCTCTAGCGGGAGACGCCCAGATACGCAGTATTTT | CASSSASSGRRPDTQYF | TRBJ2-3 | TRBV5-4 | once | TRBD2
TGCGCCAGCAGTCGACTAGCGGGAGAAGAGACCCAGTACTTC | CASSRLAGEETQYF | TRBJ2-5 | TRBV10-2 | once | TRBD2
TGTGCCAGCAGATCCTTTAGCGGGAGGGGTGCAGATACGCAGTATTTT | CASRSFSGRGADTQYF | TRBJ2-3 | TRBV6-6 | - | TRBD2
TGTGCCATATTGCGGGAGGGCCCTCGTCATGAGCAGTTCTTC | CAILREGPRHEQFF | TRBJ2-1 | TRBV10-3 | - | TRBD2
TGCGCCAGCAGCTTAACGGGACAGGGGGACCACGAGCAGTACTTC | CASSLTGQGDHEQYF | TRBJ2-7 | TRBV5-1 | - | TRBD1
TGCGCCAGCAGCCAAGATATCCGGGGACAAGGAGAAGAATACTTC | CASSQDIRGQGEEYF | TRBJ2-5 | TRBV4-3 | - | -
TGTGCCACGCAGACTAGCCAAGAGACCCAGTACTTC | CATQTSQETQYF | TRBJ2-5 | TRBV6-5 | - | -
TGTGCCAGCAGCTTATGGGAGGGAGAGCCGAATCAGCCCCAGCATTTT | CASSLWEGEPNQPQHF | TRBJ1-5 | TRBV5-6 | - | -
TGTGCCAGCATTCGACTAGCGGGAGGGCTTAGCACAGATACGCAGTATTTT | CASIRLAGGLSTDTQYF | TRBJ2-3 | TRBV2 | - | TRBD2
TGTGCCAGCAGCTTGGGGTCTAGCGGGGCCTCCTACAATGAGCAGTTCTTC | CASSLGSSGASYNEQFF | TRBJ2-1 | TRBV5-6 | - | TRBD2
TGTGCCAGCAGTGCCCGGTTGGACAGGGAGGACAATGAGCAGTTCTTC | CASSARLDREDNEQFF | TRBJ2-1 | TRBV6-1 | - | TRBD1
TGCGCCAGCACGAAGGGTTCGCCTAGCGGGAGGGAGCCCGGCCCCCCATTGGAAACCCAGTACTTC | CASTKGSPSGREPGPPLETQYF | TRBJ2-5 | TRBV5-1 | - | TRBD2
TGTGCCAGCAGCTTAAAGGGACTAGTATCCGAGCAGTTCTTC | CASSLKGLVSEQFF | TRBJ2-1 | TRBV7-7 | - | TRBD2
TGTGCCAGCTTCGACAGGGGAGAATTCACTGAAGCTTTCTTT | CASFDRGEFTEAFF | TRBJ1-1 | TRBV5-4 | - | TRBD1
TGTGCCAGCAGCTTAAGGGGACTAGCGGGAGGGCCGGACACCGGGGAGCTGTTTTTT | CASSLRGLAGGPDTGELFF | TRBJ2-2 | TRBV11-2 | - | TRBD2
TGTGCCAGCAGCTTAGCGGGACACACGGTGAATGAGCAGTTCTTC | CASSLAGHTVNEQFF | TRBJ2-1 | TRBV7-2 | - | -
TGTGCCAGTAGTATAGATCTCGAGGGAGGGCCTCGGGATGAGCAGTTCTTC | CASSIDLEGGPRDEQFF | TRBJ2-1 | TRBV19 | - | TRBD2
TGTGCTAGCAGCTTGGAAGCGGGAGGTAATAATGAGCAGTTCTTC | CASSLEAGGNNEQFF | TRBJ2-1 | TRBV7-7 | - | TRBD2
TGTGCCAGCAGCTTCCGGACTAGCGGGAGGGGGGGGAATGAGCAGTTCTTC | CASSFRTSGRGGNEQFF | TRBJ2-1 | TRBV5-4 | - | TRBD2
TGTGCCAGCAGTGAAAAAGAAGAAGGGGTTAATCAGCCCCAGCATTTT | CASSEKEEGVNQPQHF | TRBJ1-5 | TRBV2 | few | -
TGTGCCAGCAGCTTAGCCTCGGAGTTCTCCTACGAGCAGTACTTC | CASSLASEFSYEQYF | TRBJ2-7 | TRBV11-2 | - | -
TGTGCCAGCAGTGGGCGGGACAGGGACTCTGGGGCCAACGTCCTGACTTTC | CASSGRDRDSGANVLTF | TRBJ2-6 | TRBV25-1 | - | TRBD1
TGTGCCAGTAGTACACCCAGACAGGCAGGCAATCAGCCCCAGCATTTT | CASSTPRQAGNQPQHF | TRBJ1-5 | TRBV19 | - | -
TGTGCCTGGAGTGTGGAGCGGGCGAGCTCCTACGAGCAGTACTTC | CAWSVERASSYEQYF | TRBJ2-7 | TRBV30 | once | -
TGCGCCAGCAGCTTCGGTCTTACCTCCTCCTACAATGAGCAGTTCTTC | CASSFGLTSSYNEQFF | TRBJ2-1 | TRBV5-1 | - | -
TGTGCCAGCAGCTCTACTAGCGGGAAGGGACCATCCTACGAGCAGTACTTC | CASSSTSGKGPSYEQYF | TRBJ2-7 | TRBV13 | - | TRBD2
TGTGCCAGCAGTGGGGGCCTGACAGGGTCCCTATACGAGCAGTACTTC | CASSGGLTGSLYEQYF | TRBJ2-7 | TRBV27 | - | TRBD1